The 30 T cell receptor beta chains below were found in one sample sequenced in a study of control samples from healthy donors and cancer patients. Clones were read by immunoSEQ multiplex PCR, and TCRdb kept only the in-frame ones, dropping some. This sample yields about 150,000 clones, of which around 88% are seen a single time; over 1.5% belongs to the top ten. Specimen: blood. The origin of the receptors is a man younger than 30 in good health.

The genes are TRBV7-2 and TRBJ2-7; maybe TRBD1 (6 bases). Trimming left V 5 bases short and J 2 bases short, with 19 bases between. The CDR3 sequence is 16 residues long. From germline, CDR1 is SGHTA and CDR2 FQGNSA. CDR3: CASSKPTGSGTYEQYF. CDR3 coding DNA: TGTGCCAGCAGCAAGCCGACAGGCTCAGGAACCTACGAGCAGTACTTC.

This chain links TRBV6-5 with TRBJ2-7; perhaps TRBD2 as D (5 bases). V shed 6 bases and J shed 0 bases, with 15 bases lying between them. In germline, CDR1 is MNHEY, CDR2 SVGAGI. The length of the CDR3 is 15 residues. CDR3 amino acids: CASSPRPSHSYEQYF. CDR3 DNA: TGTGCCAGCAGCCCACGGCCTAGCCACTCCTACGAGCAGTACTTC.

The gene calls are TRBV12-1 and TRBJ2-3; TRBD2, the table's D call, lacks a check against the DNA. TRBV12-1 is noted as a pseudogene. This CDR3 contains 16 residues. The CDR3 region has the DNA TGTGCCAGCAGGGGACTAGCGGGGGAGGGCACAGATACGCAGTATTTT. Residues: CASRGLAGEGTDTQYF.

The rearrangement links TRBV7-2 to TRBJ2-3, with 13 bases lining up with TRBD2. V trimming: 5 bases; J trimming: 4 bases; junction bases outside the gene matches: 3. CDR3 size: 15 residues. Germline V lookup: CDR1 SGHTA, CDR2 FQGNSA. The CDR3 DNA is TGTGCCAGCAGCCAGACTAGCGGGGGGCCAGATACGCAGTATTTT. Protein: CASSQTSGGPDTQYF.

V and J are TRBV28 and TRBJ2-7, with TRBD1 matching 11 bases. V shed 5 bases and J 6 bases; nucleotides not matched to a gene: 9. The germline V gene encodes CDR1 MDHEN and CDR2 SYDVKM. This CDR3 region has 15 residues. The CDR3 region has the DNA TGTGCCAGCAGTCCCTCGACCGGGACAGGGGGCGAGCAGTACTTC. Translated: CASSPSTGTGGEQYF.

The rearrangement uses TRBV28 and TRBJ1-2; 11 nucleotides align to TRBD1. Trimming at V came to 5 bases and at J to 5 bases, leaving 10 bases not matched to a gene. The CDR3 covers 16 residues. CDR1 is MDHEN and CDR2 is SYDVKM in the germline V gene. CDR3: CASSRIRTGGSYGYTF. DNA of the CDR3: TGTGCCAGCAGTAGGATAAGGACAGGGGGCTCTTATGGCTACACCTTC.

This clone was observed at least ten times. The rearrangement uses TRBV12-3 or TRBV12-4 and TRBJ1-1; D uncertain. The V and J ends lost 3 bases and 3 bases respectively, with 5 bases between them. This CDR3 region has 12 residues. The CDR3 region is CASSFHHTEAFF. CDR3 nucleotides: TGTGCCAGCAGTTTTCATCACACTGAAGCTTTCTTT.

J is TRBJ2-7 and V is TRBV5-4, with D hard to call. There are 12 residues in the CDR3. The germline V gene has CDR1 SGHNT and CDR2 YYREEE (reference sequence). Trimming took off 2 bases at V and 5 bases at J, with 8 bases between the two ends. For the CDR3, the DNA is TGTGCCAGCAGCTTCGGTACGCACGAGCAGTACTTC. This gives the protein CASSFGTHEQYF.

The V call is TRBV5-1, the J call TRBJ2-3; D perhaps matches TRBD2 (6 bases). This CDR3 has 15 amino acids. CDR1 SGHRS and CDR2 YFSETQ come from the germline V gene. Trimming left V 0 bases short and J 2 bases short, with 10 bases between. CDR3 sequence (DNA): TGCGCCAGCAGCTTGGCGGGGGACCCCACAGATACGCAGTATTTT. Its protein product is CASSLAGDPTDTQYF.

This clone was counted at least ten times. The gene calls are TRBV6-2 or TRBV6-3 and TRBJ1-1; weak D call: TRBD1 (5 bases). Germline CDR1 and CDR2: MNHEY and SVGEGT. The length of the CDR3 is 13 residues. V was shortened by 2 bases and J by 11 bases, with 15 bases between the two germline ends. CDR3: CASSYGQGYHAFF. CDR3 in DNA: TGTGCCAGCAGTTACGGGCAGGGCTATCACGCTTTCTTT.

The chain combines TRBV6-6 with TRBJ1-5, with D tentatively TRBD1 (6 bases). Between the trimmed V and J ends, which lost 5 bases and 0 bases, there was a span of 20 bases. The germline CDR1 and CDR2 sequences are MNHNY and SVGAGI (reference sequence). This CDR3 comprises 18 residues. The DNA for the CDR3 is TGTGCCAGCAGTCCGCGGGGTAGTGGACAGTATAGCAATCAGCCCCAGCATTTT. Encoded protein: CASSPRGSGQYSNQPQHF.

V gene TRBV19 combines with J gene TRBJ2-3; 12 bases line up with TRBD2. This CDR3 is 15 amino acids long. With V trimmed by 3 bases and J by 11 bases, 9 bases remained unmatched. The germline V gene encodes CDR1 LNHDA and CDR2 SQIVND (reference sequence). CDR3 coding DNA: TGTGCCAGTAGTATCAGGACTAGCGGGGCAAGTGGGCAGTATTTT. It encodes CASSIRTSGASGQYF.

This chain joins TRBV9 and TRBJ2-2, with a weak D call TRBD1 (5 bases). The CDR3 extends over 17 amino acids. Trimming stripped 0 bases from V and 1 base from J, with 13 bases between. Germline V gene sequence: CDR1 SGDLS, CDR2 YYNGEE. The CDR3 DNA follows: TGTGCCAGCAGCGTAGTACCGACAGCTCAGAACACCGGGGAGCTGTTTTTT. This translates into CASSVVPTAQNTGELFF.

V usage is TRBV28 and J usage is TRBJ2-7, with D perhaps matching TRBD1 (5 bases). Germline loops: CDR1 MDHEN, CDR2 SYDVKM. V was clipped by 7 bases and J by 3 bases, with 25 bases between them. This CDR3 comprises 17 residues. CDR3 amino acids: CASKGTLGAPALYEQYF. The CDR3 coding sequence is TGTGCCAGCAAAGGCACCCTAGGGGCCCCGGCCCTCTACGAGCAGTACTTC. Drawing the rest from reference TRBV28 and TRBJ2-7, the complete variable domain is DVKVTQSSRYLVKRTGEKVFLECVQDMDHENMFWYRQDPGLGLRLIYFSYDVKMKEKGDIPEGYSVSREKKERFSLILESASTNQTSMYLCASKGTLGAPALYEQYFGPGTRLTVT.

The chain employs TRBV4-3 and TRBJ2-3, with 8 bases fitting TRBD2. The CDR3 covers 16 residues. The germline V gene encodes CDR1 LGHNA and CDR2 YSLEER. V was clipped by 0 bases and J by 2 bases; unmatched bases: 4. CDR3 DNA: TGCGCCAGCAGCCAAGATAAGCGGGGGATCACAGATACGCAGTATTTT. Amino acids: CASSQDKRGITDTQYF.

This chain uses TRBV2 with TRBJ1-1, with D possibly matching TRBD1 (6 bases). The CDR3 sequence is 14 residues long. V lost 5 bases and J 1 base, leaving 11 bases between the germline ends. Looked up from germline, CDR1 is SNHLY and CDR2 is FYNNEI. CDR3 residues: CASSREDRNTEAFF. The CDR3, as DNA: TGTGCCAGCAGTAGAGAGGACAGGAACACTGAAGCTTTCTTT.

V gene TRBV28 combines with J gene TRBJ2-7; tentative D call: TRBD2 (5 bases). The germline CDR1 and CDR2 sequences are MDHEN and SYDVKM. There are 14 residues in the CDR3. Deletions cut 5 bases from V and 0 bases from J, with 11 bases between. The CDR3, as DNA: TGTGCCAGCAGTAGACAAGCGGACTCCTACGAGCAGTACTTC. Its protein product is CASSRQADSYEQYF. Combining the CDR3 with reference TRBV28 and TRBJ2-7 gives the whole variable domain DVKVTQSSRYLVKRTGEKVFLECVQDMDHENMFWYRQDPGLGLRLIYFSYDVKMKEKGDIPEGYSVSREKKERFSLILESASTNQTSMYLCASSRQADSYEQYFGPGTRLTVT.

In nucleotides, the CDR3 is TGTGCCTGGAGTGTTGGGGACAGAGACACCGGGGAGCTGTTTTTT. Translated, it gives CAWSVGDRDTGELFF. The J gene is TRBJ2-2, the V gene TRBV30; 7 bases map to TRBD1. Germline assignment: CDR1 GTSNPN and CDR2 SVGIG (reference sequence). V dropped 0 bases and J dropped 3; count of bases not matched to a gene: 4. The CDR3 runs 15 residues.

The CDR3 is CSASDPGRRNTGELFF. The CDR3 DNA sequence: TGCAGTGCTAGTGATCCGGGAAGACGGAACACCGGGGAGCTGTTTTTT. The chain recombines TRBV20-1 with TRBJ2-2, with D possibly matching TRBD2 (5 bases). The V gene's germline CDR1 is DFQATT and CDR2 SNEGSKA (reference sequence). The CDR3 extends over 16 amino acids. V was cut by 3 bases and J by 1 base, with 15 bases left in between.

CDR3 sequence (DNA): TGCGCCAGCAGCCCAACAGGGGGTTACCAAGAGACCCAGTACTTC. Translated, it gives CASSPTGGYQETQYF. The V call is TRBV4-3, the J call TRBJ2-5; 8 positions match TRBD1. The CDR3 runs to 15 residues. V lost 4 bases, J lost 0 bases, and 4 bases stayed unmatched. CDR1 and CDR2 (germline): LGHNA, YSLEER.

V and J are TRBV28 and TRBJ2-2, with D tentatively TRBD2 (7 bases). Looked up from germline, CDR1 is MDHEN and CDR2 is SYDVKM. This CDR3 region has 15 residues. Between the trimmed V and J ends, which lost 6 bases and 3 bases, there was a span of 14 bases. CDR3 sequence reads: CASRHAGAYTGELFF. In DNA form, the CDR3 reads TGTGCCAGCAGGCATGCGGGGGCGTACACCGGGGAGCTGTTTTTT.

The chain is built from TRBV6-5 and TRBJ2-7; a weak D match, TRBD1 (5 bases). CDR1 is MNHEY, CDR2 SVGAGI, per germline. V was cut by 0 bases and J by 3 bases, with 12 bases left in between. This CDR3 region has 15 residues. This CDR3 reads CASSYSPDQGYEQYF. CDR3 DNA sequence: TGTGCCAGCAGTTACTCCCCTGATCAGGGCTACGAGCAGTACTTC.

This rearrangement joins TRBV7-2 to TRBJ2-1; D ambiguous. This CDR3 is 13 amino acids long. Germline CDR1 is SGHTA and CDR2 is FQGNSA. The ends were cut back, 0 bases at V and 7 bases at J, with 7 bases in the middle. The CDR3 sequence: CASSLAFGNEQFF. The DNA for the CDR3 is TGTGCCAGCAGCTTAGCGTTTGGGAATGAGCAGTTCTTC.

The V call is TRBV19, the J call TRBJ2-5, with 8 bases fitting TRBD2. Germline assignment: CDR1 LNHDA and CDR2 SQIVND (reference sequence). Trimming cost V 5 bases and J 2 bases; bases outside gene matches: 7. CDR3 length equals 15 residues. CDR3 nucleotides: TGTGCCAGTAGTGTAGGCGGGGGGATACAAGAGACCCAGTACTTC. It is translated as CASSVGGGIQETQYF.

As to this clone: One junction end disagrees with the germline gene, perhaps due to a read error. J is TRBJ2-5 and V is TRBV7-7; a possible D gene is TRBD2 (6 bases). This CDR3 contains 13 residues. The germline gives CDR1 SSHAT, CDR2 FNYEAQ (reference sequence). CDR3 bases: TGTGCTAGCAGCTTAGCGGAGGGGGAGACCCAGTACTTC. Its translation is CASSLAEGETQYF. The complete variable domain, with remaining parts taken from reference TRBV7-7 and TRBJ2-5, reads GAGVSQSPRYKVTKRGQDVTLRCDPISSHATLYWYQQALGQGPEFLTYFNYEAQPDKSGLPSDRFSAERPEGSISTLTIQRTEQRDSAMYRCASSLAEGETQYFGPGTRLLVL.

DNA for the CDR3: TGTGCCAGTAGCCGTCAGACAGGAAGCACAGATACGCAGTATTTT. Its protein product is CASSRQTGSTDTQYF. The chain joins TRBV19 to TRBJ2-3; D possibly corresponds to TRBD1 (6 bases). Looked up from germline, CDR1 is LNHDA and CDR2 is SQIVND (reference sequence). The CDR3 covers 15 residues. V was cut by 6 bases and J by 0 bases, with 13 bases left in between.

The rearrangement links TRBV3-1 (or the pseudogene TRBV3-2) to TRBJ2-1; D remains ambiguous. The ends were cut back, 0 bases at V and 6 bases at J, with 9 bases in the middle. The CDR3 extends over 14 amino acids. Germline V lookup: CDR1 LGHDT, CDR2 YNNKEL (reference sequence). The CDR3 region is CASSQDSGPNEQFF. DNA for the CDR3: TGTGCCAGCAGCCAAGATTCGGGCCCCAATGAGCAGTTCTTC.

The chain uses TRBV5-1 and TRBJ2-2, with unresolved D. CDR1 is SGHRS and CDR2 is YFSETQ in the germline V gene. CDR3 length: 13 amino acids. The V end was cut by 5 bases, the J end by 5 bases, with 10 bases between. The CDR3 DNA sequence: TGCGCCAGCAGGCCCCATTATACCGGGGAGCTGTTTTTT. Translated: CASRPHYTGELFF.

The chain recombines TRBV5-5 with TRBJ1-3, with D perhaps TRBD1 (6 bases). CDR1 and CDR2 (germline): SGHKS, YYEKEE (reference sequence). CDR3 length equals 15 residues. Trimming stripped 0 bases from V and 3 bases from J, with 10 bases between. As DNA, the CDR3 is TGTGCCAGCAGCTTGGTACGGGGGCATGGAAACACCATATATTTT. It is translated as CASSLVRGHGNTIYF.

The chain joins TRBV9 to TRBJ2-7; possibly TRBD1 for D (5 bases). CDR3 size: 16 residues. Per the germline V gene, CDR1 is SGDLS and CDR2 is YYNGEE. V was pared by 0 bases and J by 6 bases, with 19 bases between. CDR3: CASSVDRGNTRGEQYF. DNA of the CDR3: TGTGCCAGCAGCGTAGATAGGGGCAACACCCGCGGCGAGCAGTACTTC.